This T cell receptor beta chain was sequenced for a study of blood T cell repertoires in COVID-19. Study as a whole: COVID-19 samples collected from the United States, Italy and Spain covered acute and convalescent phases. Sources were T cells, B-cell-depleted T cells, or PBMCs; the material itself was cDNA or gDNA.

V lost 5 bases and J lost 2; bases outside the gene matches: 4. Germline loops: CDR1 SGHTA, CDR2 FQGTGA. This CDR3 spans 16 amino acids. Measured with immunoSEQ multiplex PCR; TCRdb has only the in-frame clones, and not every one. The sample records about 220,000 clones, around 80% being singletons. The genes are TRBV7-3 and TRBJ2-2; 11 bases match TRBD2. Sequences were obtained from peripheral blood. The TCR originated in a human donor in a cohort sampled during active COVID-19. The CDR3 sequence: CASSKLAGANTGELFF. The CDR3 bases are TGTGCCAGCAGCAAACTAGCGGGGGCCAACACCGGGGAGCTGTTTTTT.